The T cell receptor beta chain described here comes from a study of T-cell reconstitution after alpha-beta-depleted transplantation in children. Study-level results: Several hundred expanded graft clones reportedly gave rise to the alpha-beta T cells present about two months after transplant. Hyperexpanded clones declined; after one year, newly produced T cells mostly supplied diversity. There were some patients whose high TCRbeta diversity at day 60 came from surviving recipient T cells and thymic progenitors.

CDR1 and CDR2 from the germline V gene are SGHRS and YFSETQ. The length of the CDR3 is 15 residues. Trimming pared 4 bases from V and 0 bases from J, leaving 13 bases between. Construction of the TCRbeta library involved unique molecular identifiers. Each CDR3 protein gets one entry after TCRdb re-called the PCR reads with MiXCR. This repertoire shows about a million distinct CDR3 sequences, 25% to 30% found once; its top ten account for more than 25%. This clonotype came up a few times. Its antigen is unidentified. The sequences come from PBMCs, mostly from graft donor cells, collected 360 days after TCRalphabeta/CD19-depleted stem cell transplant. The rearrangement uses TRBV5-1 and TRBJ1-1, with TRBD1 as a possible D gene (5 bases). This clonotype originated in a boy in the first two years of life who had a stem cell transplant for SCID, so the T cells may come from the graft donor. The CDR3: CASSLGVPMNTEAFF. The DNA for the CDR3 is TGCGCCAGCAGCCTAGGGGTGCCTATGAACACTGAAGCTTTCTTT.